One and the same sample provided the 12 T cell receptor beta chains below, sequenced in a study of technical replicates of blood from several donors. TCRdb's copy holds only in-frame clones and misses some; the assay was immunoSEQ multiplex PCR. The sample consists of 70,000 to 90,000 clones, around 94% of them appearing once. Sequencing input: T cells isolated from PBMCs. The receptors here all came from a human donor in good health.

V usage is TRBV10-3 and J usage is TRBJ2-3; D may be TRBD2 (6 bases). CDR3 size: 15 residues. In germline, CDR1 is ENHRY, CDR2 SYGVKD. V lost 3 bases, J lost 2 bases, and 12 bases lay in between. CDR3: CAISDRRGDTDTQYF. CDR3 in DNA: TGTGCCATCAGTGATAGGCGGGGTGACACAGATACGCAGTATTTT.

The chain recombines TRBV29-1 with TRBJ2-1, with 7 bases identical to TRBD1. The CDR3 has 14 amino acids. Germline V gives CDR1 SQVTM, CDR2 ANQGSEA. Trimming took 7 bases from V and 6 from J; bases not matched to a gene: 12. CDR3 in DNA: TGCAGCGCCGAACAGGGGTCGTGGGGCAATGAGCAGTTCTTC. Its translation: CSAEQGSWGNEQFF.

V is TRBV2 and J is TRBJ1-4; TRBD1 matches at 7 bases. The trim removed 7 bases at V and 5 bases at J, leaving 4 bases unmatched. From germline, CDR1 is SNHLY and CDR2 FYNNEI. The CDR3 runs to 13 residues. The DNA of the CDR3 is TGTGCCAGCACCGGGACAGAAAATGAAAAACTGTTTTTT. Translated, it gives CASTGTENEKLFF.

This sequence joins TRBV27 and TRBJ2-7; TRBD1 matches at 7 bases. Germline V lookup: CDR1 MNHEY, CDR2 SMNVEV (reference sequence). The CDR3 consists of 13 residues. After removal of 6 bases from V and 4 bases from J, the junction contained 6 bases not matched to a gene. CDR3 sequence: CASRRDSRYEQYF. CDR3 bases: TGTGCCAGCAGAAGGGACAGTCGGTACGAGCAGTACTTC.

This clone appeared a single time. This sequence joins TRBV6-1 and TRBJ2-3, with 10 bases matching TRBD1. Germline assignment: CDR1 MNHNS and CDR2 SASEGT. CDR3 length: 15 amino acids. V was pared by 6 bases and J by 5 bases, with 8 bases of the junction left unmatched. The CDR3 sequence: CASRDRDRGGDTQYF. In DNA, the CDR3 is TGTGCCAGCAGAGACCGGGACAGGGGAGGAGATACGCAGTATTTT.

CDR3 region: CASQLAGEGEQFF. In DNA, the CDR3 is TGCGCCAGCCAACTAGCGGGAGAGGGTGAGCAGTTCTTC. The rearrangement links TRBV10-1 to TRBJ2-1, with 11 bases lining up with TRBD2. Germline values: CDR1 WNHNN, CDR2 SYGVQD (reference sequence). Losses at the gene ends were 8 bases for V and 9 bases for J; bases not matched to a gene: 6. This CDR3 has 13 residues.

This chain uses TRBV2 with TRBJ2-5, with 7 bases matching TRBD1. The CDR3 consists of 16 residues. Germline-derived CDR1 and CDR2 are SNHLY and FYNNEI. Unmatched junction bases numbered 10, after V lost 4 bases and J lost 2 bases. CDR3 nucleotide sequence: TGTGCCAGCAGTGGGGACAGCGCACCGCAACAAGAGACCCAGTACTTC. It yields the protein CASSGDSAPQQETQYF.

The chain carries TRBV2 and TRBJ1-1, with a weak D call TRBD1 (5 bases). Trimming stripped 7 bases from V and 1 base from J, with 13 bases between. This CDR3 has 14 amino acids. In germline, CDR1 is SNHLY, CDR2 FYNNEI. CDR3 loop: CASKGAGKNTEAFF. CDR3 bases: TGTGCCAGCAAAGGCGCAGGGAAGAACACTGAAGCTTTCTTT.

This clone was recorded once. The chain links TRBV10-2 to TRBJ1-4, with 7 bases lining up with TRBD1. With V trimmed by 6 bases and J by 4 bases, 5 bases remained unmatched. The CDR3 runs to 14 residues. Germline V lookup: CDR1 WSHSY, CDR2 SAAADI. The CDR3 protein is CASRGQQINEKLFF. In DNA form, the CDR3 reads TGCGCCAGCAGGGGACAGCAAATTAATGAAAAACTGTTTTTT.

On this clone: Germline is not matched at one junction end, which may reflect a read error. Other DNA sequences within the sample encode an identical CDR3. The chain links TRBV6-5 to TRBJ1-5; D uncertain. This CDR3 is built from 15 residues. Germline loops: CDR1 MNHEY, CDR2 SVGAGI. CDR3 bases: TGTGCCAGCAGCTACTCGAGAGGAAGCAATCAGCCCCAGCATTTT. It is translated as CASSYSRGSNQPQHF.

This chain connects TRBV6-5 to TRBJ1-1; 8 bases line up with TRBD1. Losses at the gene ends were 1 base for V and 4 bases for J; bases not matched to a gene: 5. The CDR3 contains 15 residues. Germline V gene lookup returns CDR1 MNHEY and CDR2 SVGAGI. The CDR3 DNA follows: TGTGCCAGCAGTTACTTTCAGGGGGCTGGCACTGAAGCTTTCTTT. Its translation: CASSYFQGAGTEAFF.

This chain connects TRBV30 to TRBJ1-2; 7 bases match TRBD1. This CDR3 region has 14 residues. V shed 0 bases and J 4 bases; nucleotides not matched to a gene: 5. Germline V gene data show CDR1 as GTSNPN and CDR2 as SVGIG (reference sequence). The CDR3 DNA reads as TGTGCCTGGAGTGTATGGTCAGGGGGCTATGGCTACACCTTC. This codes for CAWSVWSGGYGYTF.